This T cell receptor beta chain originates from a study of cytomegalovirus exposure and HLA in healthy donors. Points from the study as a whole: Reports credit the classifier with highly specific, highly sensitive diagnosis of cytomegalovirus status.

Trimming cost V 0 bases and J 6 bases, with 12 bases left between them. CDR3 length: 15 amino acids. Germline-derived CDR1 and CDR2 are KGHSH and LQKENI. In the case of this clone: What it recognizes is unknown.

Amplification used 60 Vbeta primers and 13 Jbeta primers. Generated by immunoSEQ multiplex PCR, the TCRdb table keeps only in-frame clones and is missing some. In the table there are 150,000 to 200,000 clones, just under 85% of which are singletons. Material: PBMCs. The clonotype originates from a girl under 18 in good health and CMV-seropositive. The V gene is TRBV18, the J gene TRBJ1-5; D possibly corresponds to TRBD1 (6 bases). For the CDR3, the DNA is TGTGCCAGCTCACCACCGGGGGCAGGGTCTCAGCCCCAGCATTTT. Translation: CASSPPGAGSQPQHF.